A selection of T cell receptor beta chains follows, all from one sample in a study of blood T cell repertoires in COVID-19. Some clones are missing from TCRdb's copy, which holds only in-frame ones; the method was immunoSEQ multiplex PCR. Among tens of thousands of clones listed, 79% were seen once. The sequenced material came from peripheral blood. These receptors originate from a man aged 60-69 years with active or convalescent COVID-19. Each CDR3 is given with its conserved first and last residue. The order of the fields is J gene, D gene, V gene, clone size, CDR3 DNA, CDR3 protein. D genes are given only for firm matches. Expanded clones are given a class, and other clones once, few, many or no size at all.

J gene: TRBJ2-3
D gene: .
V gene: TRBV11-3
clone size: .
CDR3 DNA: TGTGCCAGCAGCTTAGACGGGAACACAGATACGCAGTATTTT
CDR3 protein: CASSLDGNTDTQYF

J gene: TRBJ2-1
D gene: TRBD1
V gene: TRBV7-2
clone size: once
CDR3 DNA: TGTGCCAGCAGCTACGGACAGGGGGACTACAATGAGCAGTTCTTC
CDR3 protein: CASSYGQGDYNEQFF

J gene: TRBJ1-3
D gene: .
V gene: TRBV29-1
clone size: .
CDR3 DNA: TGCAGCGTTGAGAGGGTGTCAGGAAACACCATATATTTT
CDR3 protein: CSVERVSGNTIYF

J gene: TRBJ2-1
D gene: .
V gene: TRBV3-1/TRBV3-2
clone size: .
CDR3 DNA: TGTGCCAGCAGCCCCCCCCTACGGGGGAATGAGCAGTTCTTC
CDR3 protein: CASSPPLRGNEQFF

J gene: TRBJ1-1
D gene: .
V gene: TRBV4-1
clone size: .
CDR3 DNA: TGCGCCAGCAGCCAAGATGACACAGGGTACACTGAAGCTTTCTTT
CDR3 protein: CASSQDDTGYTEAFF

J gene: TRBJ1-1
D gene: TRBD1
V gene: TRBV30
clone size: .
CDR3 DNA: TGTGCCTGGACTTGGGACAGCTCCACTGAAGCTTTCTTT
CDR3 protein: CAWTWDSSTEAFF

J gene: TRBJ2-7
D gene: TRBD2
V gene: TRBV7-3
clone size: .
CDR3 DNA: TGTGCCAGCAGCCAAACTAGCGGGGGGACGAAGCAGTACTTC
CDR3 protein: CASSQTSGGTKQYF

J gene: TRBJ1-6
D gene: TRBD1
V gene: TRBV2
clone size: .
CDR3 DNA: TGTGCCAGGCAGGGGGCTGGAAATTCACCCCTCCACTTT
CDR3 protein: CARQGAGNSPLHF

J gene: TRBJ1-1
D gene: .
V gene: TRBV27
clone size: .
CDR3 DNA: TGTGCCAGCAGTTTAAGCCCCCGACAGGTCACCTGGGAAACTGAAGCTTTCTTT
CDR3 protein: CASSLSPRQVTWETEAFF

J gene: TRBJ1-1
D gene: TRBD1
V gene: TRBV28
clone size: .
CDR3 DNA: TGTGCCAGCAGTACCCCGGGACAGGGGAACACTGAAGCTTTCTTT
CDR3 protein: CASSTPGQGNTEAFF

J gene: TRBJ1-4
D gene: .
V gene: TRBV28
clone size: .
CDR3 DNA: TGTGCCAGCAGTTCAACCGGGAGCTATAATGAAAAACTGTTTTTT
CDR3 protein: CASSSTGSYNEKLFF

J gene: TRBJ1-1
D gene: TRBD1
V gene: TRBV18
clone size: .
CDR3 DNA: TGTGCCAGCTCACCACGGACAGGGGAAGGCACTGAAGCTTTCTTT
CDR3 protein: CASSPRTGEGTEAFF

J gene: TRBJ2-5
D gene: TRBD2
V gene: TRBV7-3
clone size: .
CDR3 DNA: TGTGCCAGCAGCTCAACCGGGACTAGAGAGACCCAGTACTTC
CDR3 protein: CASSSTGTRETQYF

J gene: TRBJ2-7
D gene: TRBD1
V gene: TRBV25-1
clone size: .
CDR3 DNA: TGTGCCAGCAGTGAATTGGGGACAGGGCCGGGCGAGCAGTACTTC
CDR3 protein: CASSELGTGPGEQYF

J gene: TRBJ1-5
D gene: .
V gene: TRBV28
clone size: .
CDR3 DNA: TGTGCCAGCAGTTTGAGCAGGGGAACAGTACAGCCCCAGCATTTT
CDR3 protein: CASSLSRGTVQPQHF

J gene: TRBJ2-7
D gene: TRBD1
V gene: TRBV3-1/TRBV3-2
clone size: few
CDR3 DNA: TGTGCCAGCAGCCCTAGGGACAGCCTAGCTGTCGAGCAGTACTTC
CDR3 protein: CASSPRDSLAVEQYF

J gene: TRBJ1-2
D gene: .
V gene: TRBV6-5
clone size: .
CDR3 DNA: TGTGCCAGCAGACGAGGGAGGAACTATGGCTACACCTTC
CDR3 protein: CASRRGRNYGYTF

J gene: TRBJ2-2
D gene: TRBD2
V gene: TRBV5-1
clone size: few
CDR3 DNA: TGCGCCAGCAGCCCGCGAATTAGCGGGTGGGACACCGGGGAGCTGTTTTTT
CDR3 protein: CASSPRISGWDTGELFF

J gene: TRBJ2-5
D gene: .
V gene: TRBV15
clone size: few
CDR3 DNA: TGTGCCACCAGCAAGACAGGCCAAGAGACCCAGTACTTC
CDR3 protein: CATSKTGQETQYF

J gene: TRBJ2-5
D gene: .
V gene: TRBV6-1
clone size: .
CDR3 DNA: TGTGCCAGCAGTGAAGGGGACTCTCGGGAGACCCAGTACTTC
CDR3 protein: CASSEGDSRETQYF

J gene: TRBJ2-1
D gene: .
V gene: TRBV13
clone size: few
CDR3 DNA: TGTGCCAGCAGCTTAGTTTCGGACAGCTCCTACAATGAGCAGTTCTTC
CDR3 protein: CASSLVSDSSYNEQFF

J gene: TRBJ1-6
D gene: .
V gene: TRBV5-1
clone size: .
CDR3 DNA: TGCGCCAGCAGCTTAGGTCCTCGACAGGATTCACCCCTCCACTTT
CDR3 protein: CASSLGPRQDSPLHF

J gene: TRBJ2-2
D gene: .
V gene: TRBV3-1/TRBV3-2
clone size: .
CDR3 DNA: TGTGCCAGCAGCTACATCGGGGAGCTGTTTTTT
CDR3 protein: CASSYIGELFF

J gene: TRBJ1-6
D gene: .
V gene: TRBV4-1
clone size: .
CDR3 DNA: TGCGCCAGCAGCCAAGTGGCACAGTTTAATTCACCCCTCCACTTT
CDR3 protein: CASSQVAQFNSPLHF

J gene: TRBJ2-1
D gene: TRBD1
V gene: TRBV10-1
clone size: .
CDR3 DNA: TGCGCCAGCAAAGACAGGGGGCTCTACAATGAGCAGTTCTTC
CDR3 protein: CASKDRGLYNEQFF

J gene: TRBJ1-1
D gene: .
V gene: TRBV7-3
clone size: .
CDR3 DNA: TGTGCCAGCAGCCGGAGCATGAACACTGAAGCTTTCTTT
CDR3 protein: CASSRSMNTEAFF

J gene: TRBJ2-5
D gene: TRBD2
V gene: TRBV4-1
clone size: .
CDR3 DNA: TGCGCCAGCAGCGTCTCGCGGGGGGAGGGGGAGACCCAGTACTTC
CDR3 protein: CASSVSRGEGETQYF

J gene: TRBJ1-2
D gene: TRBD1
V gene: TRBV6-6
clone size: .
CDR3 DNA: TGTGCCAGCACGGGAGGGGGCCTAGATGGCTACACCTTC
CDR3 protein: CASTGGGLDGYTF

J gene: TRBJ2-4
D gene: .
V gene: TRBV7-2
clone size: .
CDR3 DNA: TGTGCCAGCAGCGTTAAATCGATTCAGTACTTC
CDR3 protein: CASSVKSIQYF

J gene: TRBJ2-2
D gene: .
V gene: TRBV15
clone size: .
CDR3 DNA: TGTGCCACCAGCAGAGTTCTGACCGGGGAGCTGTTTTTT
CDR3 protein: CATSRVLTGELFF

J gene: TRBJ2-7
D gene: TRBD1
V gene: TRBV2
clone size: .
CDR3 DNA: TGTGCCAGCAGCGGACAGGGGTACGAGCAGTACTTC
CDR3 protein: CASSGQGYEQYF

J gene: TRBJ1-4
D gene: TRBD1
V gene: TRBV7-9
clone size: .
CDR3 DNA: TGTGCCAGCAGCTCCCCCAGGGGGGCTAATGAAAAACTGTTTTTT
CDR3 protein: CASSSPRGANEKLFF

J gene: TRBJ2-7
D gene: .
V gene: TRBV4-1
clone size: .
CDR3 DNA: TGCGCCAGCAGCCCCTTGTTTCAGGCCGGCTACGAGCAGTACTTC
CDR3 protein: CASSPLFQAGYEQYF

J gene: TRBJ1-1
D gene: TRBD1
V gene: TRBV28
clone size: once
CDR3 DNA: TGTGCCAGCAGTCCCCCGAGGGGGCCCACTGAAGCTTTCTTT
CDR3 protein: CASSPPRGPTEAFF

J gene: TRBJ1-2
D gene: TRBD1
V gene: TRBV10-3
clone size: few
CDR3 DNA: TGTGCCATCAGTGAGTCGGTTTTCGCCCAACCTCGGACAGGGGGATATGGCTACACCTTC
CDR3 protein: CAISESVFAQPRTGGYGYTF

J gene: TRBJ2-1
D gene: .
V gene: TRBV11-2
clone size: .
CDR3 DNA: TGTGCCAGCAGCTTATTTCGGGGTTTGAGGAATGAGCAGTTCTTC
CDR3 protein: CASSLFRGLRNEQFF